Below, 7 T cell receptor beta chains from the same sample are listed, as sequenced in a study of vaccination and CD4 T cells after COVID-19. The antigens these receptors bind are not known. Treatment reported: roughly 10-day PBMC culture with coronavirus spike peptide pools or control peptides (ViraFEST assay). Scientists ran DNA taken from cultured CD4+ T cells through the Oncomine TCR Beta short-read assay for sequencing. Via MiXCR, TCRdb re-called the PCR reads, giving one row per CDR3 protein. The repertoire includes 20,000 or so distinct CDR3 sequences, more than 55% of them detected once, and 10% sits in the top ten. The sample consisted of CD4+ T cells from blood, cultured in vitro. These receptors all stem from a human donor who had recovered from COVID-19.

The chain links TRBV20-1 to TRBJ2-1; 11 positions agree with TRBD2. Trimming cost V 6 bases and J 9 bases; bases outside gene matches: 4. The CDR3 totals 12 residues. Germline V gene sequence: CDR1 DFQATT, CDR2 SNEGSKA (reference sequence). The CDR3 loop is CSALTSGTEQFF. In DNA form, the CDR3 reads TGCAGTGCGCTGACTAGCGGGACTGAGCAGTTCTTC.

The chain uses TRBV7-3 and TRBJ2-1, with TRBD2 as a possible D gene (5 bases). This CDR3 comprises 13 residues. From germline, CDR1 is SGHTA and CDR2 FQGTGA. The V end lost 5 bases, the J end lost 7 bases, and 12 bases lay between the germline ends. The CDR3 DNA sequence: TGTGCCAGCAGCGCCTCACTAGGAAATGAGCAGTTCTTC. Translated, it gives CASSASLGNEQFF.

The table lists this clonotype with a count of one. This rearrangement joins TRBV5-6 to TRBJ1-2; D is uncertain. The CDR3 is made up of 17 amino acids. V lost 4 bases and J lost 8, with 27 bases in between. From germline, CDR1 is SGHDT and CDR2 YYEEEE. As DNA, the CDR3 is TGTGCCAGCAGCAAGGGTGGAGGGTCGGGCTCAGTCAGGGGCTACACCTTC. It specifies CASSKGGGSGSVRGYTF.

The rearrangement joins TRBV5-1 to TRBJ1-1; D remains ambiguous. V gave up 4 bases and J gave up 4 bases, with 8 bases separating them. The CDR3 covers 12 residues. CDR1 and CDR2 from the germline V gene are SGHRS and YFSETQ. The chain's CDR3 is CASSAPSTEAFF. The CDR3 nucleotides read TGCGCCAGCAGCGCTCCGAGCACTGAAGCTTTCTTT. The full variable domain, with the rest looked up from reference TRBV5-1 and TRBJ1-1, is KAGVTQTPRYLIKTRGQQVTLSCSPISGHRSVSWYQQTPGQGLQFLFEYFSETQRNKGNFPGRFSGRQFSNSRSEMNVSTLELGDSALYLCASSAPSTEAFFGQGTRLTVV.

The chain combines TRBV12-3 or TRBV12-4 with TRBJ1-1, with D possibly TRBD1 on 5 matching bases. The CDR3 sequence is 14 residues long. Trimming shortened V by 5 bases and J by 4 bases, and 14 bases separated the two germline ends. The CDR3 DNA sequence: TGTGCCAGCAGTCCCTTGACGGGGGGCACTGAAGCTTTCTTT. Translating gives CASSPLTGGTEAFF.

The chain joins TRBV7-2 to TRBJ2-7; no clear D. There are 14 residues in the CDR3. V lost 1 base and J lost 4, with 11 bases in between. Per the germline V gene, CDR1 is SGHTA and CDR2 is FQGNSA. Here the CDR3 reads CASSLGPARYEQYF. For the CDR3, the DNA is TGTGCCAGCAGCTTAGGGCCCGCGCGATACGAGCAGTACTTC. The variable domain in full, completed from reference TRBV7-2 and TRBJ2-7, reads GAGVSQSPSNKVTEKGKDVELRCDPISGHTALYWYRQSLGQGLEFLIYFQGNSAPDKSGLPSDRFSAERTGGSVSTLTIQRTQQEDSAVYLCASSLGPARYEQYFGPGTRLTVT.

The V and J genes are TRBV19 and TRBJ2-2; D might be TRBD1 or TRBD2, each matching 5 bases. V was trimmed by 5 bases and J by 6 bases, leaving 19 bases between them. CDR1 is LNHDA, CDR2 SQIVND, per germline (reference sequence). The CDR3 totals 16 residues. CDR3 sequence reads: CASSSPGTRYAGELFF. The CDR3 DNA is TGTGCCAGTAGTTCCCCCGGGACCAGGTACGCCGGGGAGCTGTTTTTT.